A selection of T cell receptor beta chains follows, all from one sample in a study of control samples from healthy donors and cancer patients. Measured with immunoSEQ multiplex PCR; TCRdb has only the in-frame clones, and not every one. The repertoire has about 55,000 clones, roughly 95% of them found once; the top ten carry approximately 1%. Sequences were obtained from blood. The receptors here all came from a woman aged 18-29 years in good health. Both conserved end residues are part of each CDR3. Clone size is given for some rows only: seen once, a few or many times, or a class if the clone is expanded.

TRBV24-1,NA,CASRQGAGELFF
TRBV2,NA,CASSEPGITLFESNQPQHF
TRBV3-1/TRBV3-2,NA,CASKGLLKTQYF
TRBV5-5,once,CASSAAPPEKLFF
TRBV5-8,NA,CASSLEDASYEQYF
TRBV2,NA,CASSEGVLGQGFSGANVLTF
TRBV6-2/TRBV6-3,once,CASSDDRAFF
TRBV28,once,CASRYRSTEAFF
TRBV18,NA,CASSPQGTGTYNEQFF
TRBV5-1,NA,CASRTGGNSPLHF
TRBV10-3,NA,CAISEAQVYYGYTF
TRBV11-3,NA,CASSHGATDTQYF
TRBV4-3,NA,CASSQGLTGGKGEPQHF
TRBV18,NA,CASSPPVGEKLFF
TRBV6-5,NA,CASSLAGEQFF
TRBV30,NA,CARQGKGSPLHF
TRBV6-1,NA,CASSDPRRPQHF
TRBV4-3,once,CASSQGGGRMAIRENEKLFF
TRBV4-1,NA,CASSQFTAGTGGYEQYF
TRBV11-3,once,CARAGDGSGNTIYF
TRBV30,once,CARKAPTGSYGYTF
TRBV19,NA,CASTGGTTEAYGYTF
TRBV3-1/TRBV3-2,NA,CASSPRTSGALYNEQFF
TRBV9,NA,CASSARGWAYEQYF
TRBV4-3,NA,CASSQEGEMDTEAFF
TRBV11-2,NA,CASSLHEDTQYF
TRBV14,NA,CASSQVQSANYGYTF
TRBV3-1/TRBV3-2,NA,CASSQDRETRGYYGYTF
TRBV18,NA,CASSPPNVRSRGSEKLFF
TRBV6-6,NA,CASSRTGLGTDTQYF
TRBV19,NA,CASSDSSMNTEAFF
TRBV5-6,NA,CASRERGAEGYTF
TRBV7-2,once,CASSYRPGGDEQYF
TRBV15,once,CATSRRGAYEQYF
TRBV3-1/TRBV3-2,NA,CASGRVSDQAFF
TRBV6-4,medium-sized,CASSDSLSGANVLTF
TRBV5-1,NA,CASSALAGGHYGTDTQYF
TRBV10-3,NA,CAISPLSNTEAFF
TRBV9,NA,CASSGGFRGDGYTF
TRBV7-9,NA,CASSSQGDLRGYTF
TRBV13,NA,CASSTTGTVTHTQYF
TRBV6-4,NA,CASSPGTSGGTDTQYF
TRBV15,NA,CATSRDVGGGSGEQFF
TRBV7-9,NA,CASSFFVERAFGETQYF
TRBV19,NA,CASSDAGTGTHGYTF
TRBV20-1,NA,CSASRWLDDNTDTQYF
TRBV9,NA,CASSAPGGGSGTDTQYF
TRBV19,NA,CASSRDRSQSGNTIYF
TRBV12-3/TRBV12-4,NA,CASIRQGLTEAFF
TRBV12-3/TRBV12-4,NA,CASREGSGNTIYF
TRBV19,NA,CASSMAGGLGETQYF
TRBV5-8,NA,CASSFSSGSYNSPLHF
TRBV30,NA,CAWTRDTAFQETQYF